The rows below give T cell receptor beta chains drawn from one sample of a study of T cells after yellow fever vaccination. TCRdb re-called the 5' RACE reads with MiXCR, one entry per CDR3 protein. In the table there are approximately 300,000 distinct CDR3 sequences, around 10% of which are singletons. The source material was CD4+ T cells sorted from PBMCs, sampled 45 days after the yellow fever booster vaccination. All receptors come from a man between 18 and 29 years old who received the YFV17D yellow fever vaccine. The CDR3 runs from the conserved cysteine through the conserved F or W. The D gene is left open where the match is weak. Rows may omit the clone size; those that give it use once, few, many or a size class.

>NA|TRBJ2-3|TRBD2|TRBV7-2
CASRKGRGGDTQYF
TGTGCCAGCAGGAAAGGGAGGGGCGGCGATACGCAGTATTTT
>NA|TRBJ1-5|TRBD1|TRBV12-3/TRBV12-4
CASRPGTGANQPQHF
TGTGCCAGCAGGCCCGGGACAGGGGCAAATCAGCCCCAGCATTTT
>NA|TRBJ2-7|TRBD2|TRBV5-4
CASSLEVAGSYEQYF
TGTGCCAGCAGCTTGGAGGTAGCGGGCTCCTACGAGCAGTACTTC
>NA|TRBJ2-5|NA|TRBV11-2
CASSLTRDKPQYF
TGTGCCAGCAGCTTAACCCGGGACAAGCCTCAGTACTTC
>few|TRBJ1-4|NA|TRBV7-2
CASTRLGQSNEKLFF
TGTGCCAGCACCCGTCTAGGACAGAGTAATGAAAAACTGTTTTTT
>NA|TRBJ2-5|TRBD2|TRBV5-1
CASSFSPGLEQETQYF
TGCGCCAGCAGCTTCTCACCGGGACTAGAACAAGAGACCCAGTACTTC
>many|TRBJ2-5|TRBD2|TRBV24-1
CATSDGGAKTQYF
TGTGCCACCAGCGACGGGGGGGCCAAGACCCAGTACTTC
>NA|TRBJ1-4|TRBD1|TRBV15
CATRKQGAANEKLFF
TGTGCCACCAGGAAACAGGGGGCAGCTAATGAAAAACTGTTTTTT
>many|TRBJ2-2|TRBD1|TRBV7-2
CASSGQENTGELFF
TGTGCCAGCAGCGGACAGGAGAACACCGGGGAGCTGTTTTTT
>NA|TRBJ1-5|NA|TRBV5-6
CASSLRWAQPQHF
TGTGCCAGCAGCTTGCGGTGGGCCCAGCCCCAGCATTTT
>many|TRBJ2-5|NA|TRBV6-6
CASRGAVKETQYF
TGTGCCAGCCGGGGGGCGGTAAAAGAGACCCAGTACTTC
>NA|TRBJ2-3|TRBD1|TRBV2
CASGPTGGGRDTQYF
TGTGCCAGCGGCCCGACAGGGGGCGGGAGAGATACGCAGTATTTT
>few|TRBJ2-5|NA|TRBV20-1
CSAGDGPQETQYF
TGCAGTGCTGGGGACGGACCCCAAGAGACCCAGTACTTC
>NA|TRBJ2-1|TRBD1|TRBV24-1
CATSPWTGGLSEQFF
TGTGCCACCAGCCCCTGGACAGGGGGCTTGAGCGAGCAGTTCTTC
>NA|TRBJ1-5|NA|TRBV20-1
CSAFSGAADSNQPQHF
TGCAGTGCCTTTTCAGGGGCCGCAGATAGCAATCAGCCCCAGCATTTT
>many|TRBJ2-3|NA|TRBV14
CASSQASRGWGTDTQYF
TGTGCCAGCAGCCAAGCGTCGCGGGGTTGGGGCACAGATACGCAGTATTTT
>NA|TRBJ1-6|TRBD1|TRBV6-6
CASSYPEGQGSSYNSPLHF
TGTGCCAGCAGTTACCCGGAAGGACAGGGGAGCTCCTATAATTCACCCCTCCACTTT
>few|TRBJ1-2|NA|TRBV12-3/TRBV12-4
CASSFSAGANYGYTF
TGTGCCAGCAGTTTCTCTGCCGGAGCTAACTATGGCTACACCTTC
>NA|TRBJ1-2|NA|TRBV4-3
CASSQEGGVKYGYTF
TGCGCCAGCAGCCAAGAGGGCGGGGTTAAGTATGGCTACACCTTC
>few|TRBJ1-1|NA|TRBV5-1
CASSYEGAEAFF
TGCGCCAGCAGCTATGAGGGGGCTGAAGCTTTCTTT
>once|TRBJ1-2|NA|TRBV14
CASSQKMGFGYTF
TGTGCCAGCAGCCAAAAGATGGGGTTCGGCTACACCTTC
>NA|TRBJ2-2|NA|TRBV18
CASSRVGHHTGELFF
TGTGCCAGCTCACGCGTGGGACACCACACCGGGGAGCTGTTTTTT
>many|TRBJ1-1|NA|TRBV7-2
CASSTTGGMNTEAFF
TGTGCCAGCAGCACAACGGGGGGGATGAACACTGAAGCTTTCTTT
>NA|TRBJ2-5|TRBD1|TRBV29-1
CSVAWGQGDQETQYF
TGCAGCGTTGCTTGGGGACAGGGGGACCAAGAGACCCAGTACTTC
>few|TRBJ2-4|NA|TRBV12-3/TRBV12-4
CASSPAADRAKNIQYF
TGTGCCAGCAGTCCCGCGGCAGACAGAGCCAAAAACATTCAGTACTTC
>NA|TRBJ2-3|NA|TRBV14
CASSLPGTTFTDTQYF
TGTGCCAGCAGCCTTCCCGGGACAACCTTCACAGATACGCAGTATTTT
>few|TRBJ2-2|NA|TRBV29-1
CSAIREIGAGELFF
TGCAGCGCCATCAGGGAGATCGGGGCCGGGGAGCTGTTTTTT
>few|TRBJ2-5|NA|TRBV7-3
CASSLNPRAETQYF
TGTGCCAGCAGCTTAAACCCCCGCGCAGAGACCCAGTACTTC
>NA|TRBJ2-2|TRBD1|TRBV10-1
CASSQQGANSGELFF
TGCGCCAGCAGTCAACAGGGGGCGAATAGCGGGGAGCTGTTTTTT
>NA|TRBJ2-2|NA|TRBV28
CASRRGQRLTGELYF
TGTGCCAGCCGCCGGGGGCAGAGGCTGACCGGGGAGCTGTATTTT
>few|TRBJ2-7|NA|TRBV20-1
CSARAGGGSYEQYF
TGCAGTGCTAGAGCGGGGGGCGGCTCCTACGAGCAGTACTTC
>NA|TRBJ2-7|TRBD2|TRBV18
CASSPTSGDSEQYF
TGTGCCAGCTCACCGACTAGCGGGGACTCGGAGCAGTACTTC
>few|TRBJ1-2|TRBD1|TRBV5-1
CASSLHAPGQGPYGYTF
TGCGCCAGCAGCTTGCATGCCCCGGGACAGGGGCCCTATGGCTACACCTTC
>NA|TRBJ1-1|NA|TRBV5-1
CASSSSGADQTAFF
TGCGCCAGCAGCTCGTCAGGGGCGGATCAGACAGCTTTCTTT
>many|TRBJ2-4|NA|TRBV12-3/TRBV12-4
CASRAGSEKIQYF
TGTGCCAGCAGGGCGGGATCCGAAAAGATTCAGTACTTC
>few|TRBJ2-3|TRBD2|TRBV7-2
CATGLGWNTDTQYF
TGTGCCACGGGACTAGGGTGGAACACAGATACGCAGTATTTT
>NA|TRBJ1-5|NA|TRBV4-3
CASSQDLRVEQPQHF
TGCGCCAGCAGCCAAGATTTAAGGGTAGAACAGCCCCAGCATTTT
>few|TRBJ2-1|NA|TRBV5-1
CASSPGGRSENEQFF
TGCGCCAGCAGCCCAGGAGGGAGGTCAGAGAATGAGCAGTTCTTC
>NA|TRBJ2-2|NA|TRBV24-1
CATSDSRTWTGELFF
TGTGCCACCAGTGATTCCCGGACCTGGACCGGGGAGCTGTTTTTT
>NA|TRBJ1-3|NA|TRBV7-9
CASTRVIGNTIYF
TGTGCCAGCACCAGGGTGATCGGAAACACCATATATTTT